The 24 T cell receptor beta chains listed next were all sequenced from one sample in a study of cytomegalovirus exposure and HLA in healthy donors. Both 60 Vbeta primers and 13 Jbeta primers went into the PCR. This table comes from immunoSEQ multiplex PCR, and its TCRdb copy is limited to in-frame clones, with some not included. The sample carries about 100,000 clones, 65% to 75% recorded once. The sequencing input was PBMCs. These receptors were obtained from a woman aged 18-29 years in good health and CMV-seropositive.

V is TRBV6-5 and J is TRBJ2-5; 9 bases line up with TRBD1. The CDR3 is 16 residues long. CDR1 and CDR2 from the germline V gene are MNHEY and SVGAGI. After removal of 2 bases from V and 2 bases from J, the junction contained 6 bases not matched to a gene. The CDR3 region is CASSYPATGGQETQYF. CDR3 DNA: TGTGCCAGCAGTTACCCAGCGACAGGGGGGCAAGAGACCCAGTACTTC.

This clone was picked up a small number of times. The V and J genes are TRBV5-1 and TRBJ1-1; the match to TRBD1 covers 7 bases. Trimming took 8 bases from V and 2 from J; bases not matched to a gene: 6. The CDR3 totals 13 residues. Per the germline V gene, CDR1 is SGHRS and CDR2 is YFSETQ. CDR3 region: CASHTGANTEAFF. The DNA for the CDR3 is TGCGCCAGTCACACAGGGGCTAACACTGAAGCTTTCTTT.

In DNA form, the CDR3 reads TGTGCCACCAGCAGAGGGGGGCGTCCGACAGATACGCAGTATTTT. Protein sequence: CATSRGGRPTDTQYF. The chain is built from TRBV15 and TRBJ2-3, with D tentatively TRBD1 (6 bases). The CDR3 contains 15 residues. The germline V and J ends were trimmed by 1 base and 3 bases, with 11 bases remaining between them. The V gene's germline CDR1 is LNHNV and CDR2 YYDKDF (reference sequence).

V and J are TRBV6-6 and TRBJ2-2; possible D gene TRBD2, 5 bases. The CDR3 is made up of 14 amino acids. Germline V gene lookup returns CDR1 MNHNY and CDR2 SVGAGI (reference sequence). Deletions cut 6 bases from V and 3 bases from J, with 11 bases between. As DNA, the CDR3 is TGTGCCAGCAGCGCGAGGGCGGACACCGGGGAGCTGTTTTTT. Translated, it gives CASSARADTGELFF.

V and J are TRBV6-6 and TRBJ2-3; 13 nucleotides line up with TRBD2. Per the germline V gene, CDR1 is MNHNY and CDR2 is SVGAGI (reference sequence). CDR3 length equals 16 residues. The ends lost 10 bases at V and 5 bases at J; junction bases unmatched: 12. CDR3 nucleotide sequence: TGTGCCACCTATCCGACCGGACTAGCGGGAGTAGATACGCAGTATTTT. Its translation: CATYPTGLAGVDTQYF.

The chain recombines TRBV7-9 with TRBJ2-3; D ambiguous. Trimming removed 3 bases from V and 2 bases from J, with 9 bases in between. Germline V gene sequence: CDR1 SEHNR, CDR2 FQNEAQ (reference sequence). This CDR3 is 14 amino acids long. This chain's CDR3 is CASSLSLFTDTQYF. CDR3 sequence (DNA): TGTGCCAGCAGCTTGAGTCTTTTCACAGATACGCAGTATTTT. The whole variable domain, filled in from reference TRBV7-9 and TRBJ2-3, reads DTGVSQNPRHKITKRGQNVTFRCDPISEHNRLYWYRQTLGQGPEFLTYFQNEAQLEKSRLLSDRFSAERPKGSFSTLEIQRTEQGDSAMYLCASSLSLFTDTQYFGPGTRLTVL.

This chain joins TRBV27 and TRBJ2-7; D remains ambiguous. Trimming stripped 6 bases from V and 2 bases from J, with 20 bases between. Looked up from germline, CDR1 is MNHEY and CDR2 is SMNVEV (reference sequence). This CDR3 contains 16 residues. CDR3 residues: CASSFSSRIDTYEQYF. The DNA of the CDR3 is TGTGCCAGCAGCTTCAGTTCAAGAATAGACACCTACGAGCAGTACTTC.

This clone was seen a few times. The chain employs TRBV7-9 and TRBJ2-7, with 11 bases fitting TRBD1. This CDR3 is built from 15 residues. The germline CDR1 and CDR2 sequences are SEHNR and FQNEAQ (reference sequence). V lost 3 bases, J lost 3 bases, and 4 bases stayed unmatched. The CDR3, as DNA: TGTGCCAGCAGCTTTACCGGGACAGGGGGCTACGAGCAGTACTTC. Its protein product is CASSFTGTGGYEQYF.

This clone has only a few counts. For the CDR3, the DNA is TGCGCCAGCACCCCGGGACTAGCGAGCAATGAGCAGTTCTTC. Amino acids: CASTPGLASNEQFF. The chain recombines TRBV4-3 with TRBJ2-1; 10 bases are shared with TRBD2. The CDR3 runs to 14 residues. The V segment lost 7 bases and the J segment 6 bases; nucleotides outside the gene matches: 6. CDR1 and CDR2 from the germline V gene are LGHNA and YSLEER.

This clone was observed a few times. The J gene is TRBJ2-2, the V gene TRBV28, with TRBD2 matching over 10 bases. The CDR3 length is 17 residues. V lost 5 bases to trimming and J lost 4 bases; unmatched junction nucleotides: 10. The V gene's germline CDR1 is MDHEN and CDR2 SYDVKM. The DNA of the CDR3 is TGTGCCAGCAGTGAGACTACGCTAGCGGGAGTCACCGGGGAGCTGTTTTTT. Amino acids: CASSETTLAGVTGELFF.

The V call is TRBV7-9, the J call TRBJ2-5; 8 bases are a match to TRBD2. CDR1 and CDR2 (germline): SEHNR, FQNEAQ (reference sequence). The J segment lost 6 bases and the V segment lost 5 bases, leaving 5 bases of the junction unmatched. The CDR3 extends over 13 amino acids. The CDR3 nucleotides are TGTGCCAGCAGCGCCGGGACTAGACAGACCCAGTACTTC. This sequence encodes CASSAGTRQTQYF.

CDR3 nucleotides: TGTGCCATTACGCCCGGGACAACTAGCACAGATACGCAGTATTTT. Translating it yields CAITPGTTSTDTQYF. V and J are TRBV6-1 and TRBJ2-3; tentatively, D is TRBD1 (6 bases). Trimming pared 10 bases from V and 0 bases from J, leaving 17 bases between. Germline CDR1 and CDR2: MNHNS and SASEGT. The CDR3 covers 15 residues.

The chain links TRBV27 to TRBJ2-7; D may be TRBD1 (6 bases). V was pared by 3 bases and J by 0 bases, with 12 bases between. The CDR3 spans 15 residues. In germline, CDR1 is MNHEY, CDR2 SMNVEV (reference sequence). The CDR3 is CASSFGTTASYEQYF. The CDR3 coding sequence is TGTGCCAGCAGTTTCGGGACAACCGCCTCCTACGAGCAGTACTTC.

This rearrangement joins TRBV28 to TRBJ2-7; 10 bases agree with TRBD2. CDR3 length: 17 amino acids. V lost 3 bases to trimming and J lost 1 base; unmatched junction nucleotides: 9. CDR1 MDHEN and CDR2 SYDVKM come from the germline V gene. As DNA, the CDR3 is TGTGCCAGCAGTTTTGTCCTAGCGGGAGATGAATCCTACGAGCAGTACTTC. Residues: CASSFVLAGDESYEQYF.

This clone was counted only a few times. In DNA form, the CDR3 reads TGCGCCAGCAGCCAAGGGTCCGGAGTCTACAATGAGCAGTTCTTC. It yields the protein CASSQGSGVYNEQFF. The rearrangement joins TRBV4-3 to TRBJ2-1; no reliable D call. The V gene's germline CDR1 is LGHNA and CDR2 YSLEER. The CDR3 totals 15 residues. The ends were cut back, 1 base at V and 3 bases at J, with 10 bases in the middle.

This clone is a singleton in its sample. The chain combines TRBV10-3 with TRBJ2-7; TRBD2 is a possible D gene (5 bases). With 0 bases removed from V and 7 bases from J, the gap between germline ends came to 10 bases. CDR3 size: 13 residues. CDR1 is ENHRY and CDR2 is SYGVKD in the germline V gene. The CDR3 nucleotides read TGTGCCATCAGTGAGTCGACTCGGGGTGAGCAGTACTTC. The encoded protein is CAISESTRGEQYF.

This clone showed up just a few times. The DNA of the CDR3 is TGTGCCAGCAGCTTATTAGGAGCGGGAGTCTACGAGCAGTACTTC. As protein: CASSLLGAGVYEQYF. V usage is TRBV11-1 and J usage is TRBJ2-7; 8 bases align to TRBD2. The CDR3 covers 15 residues. The J segment lost 3 bases and the V segment lost 2 bases, leaving 6 bases of the junction unmatched. Germline CDR1 and CDR2: SGHAT and FQDESV (reference sequence).

This chain joins TRBV9 and TRBJ2-1; 12 nucleotides match TRBD2. With 3 bases clipped from V and 8 bases from J, the junction kept 12 bases outside the gene matches. CDR1 is SGDLS, CDR2 YYNGEE, per germline. The CDR3 runs to 17 residues. The CDR3 reads CASSERLAGVGIHEQFF. The CDR3 DNA follows: TGTGCCAGCAGCGAGCGACTAGCGGGAGTGGGTATCCATGAGCAGTTCTTC.

In the case of this clone: At one end the junction does not follow the germline gene, possibly because of a read error. V is TRBV7-7 and J is TRBJ2-5, with 9 nucleotides matching TRBD1. Germline CDR1 is SSHAT and CDR2 is FNYEAQ (reference sequence). The CDR3 runs to 15 residues. Written as DNA, the CDR3 is TGTGCTAGCAGCTTCATGTTGACAGGGGGAGAGACCCAGTACTTC. As protein: CASSFMLTGGETQYF.

The chain uses TRBV7-3 and TRBJ2-1; TRBD2 agrees at 10 bases. The CDR3 consists of 17 residues. J was trimmed by 4 bases and V by 5 bases; bases with no gene match: 11. CDR1 and CDR2 from the germline V gene are SGHTA and FQGTGA. The CDR3 loop reads CASSVSPGTSAYNEQFF. DNA for the CDR3: TGTGCCAGCAGCGTCTCCCCCGGGACTAGCGCTTACAATGAGCAGTTCTTC.

This clone was observed once. V usage is TRBV12-5 and J usage is TRBJ2-2, with 8 bases matching TRBD1. This CDR3 has 15 residues. Looked up from germline, CDR1 is LGHNT and CDR2 is FRNRAP. The junction had 4 bases not matched to a gene; V was cut back by 3 bases and J by 4 bases. The CDR3 DNA reads TGTGCTAGTGGTTTACAAACAGGGGGCACCGGGGAGCTGTTTTTT. This codes for CASGLQTGGTGELFF.

CDR3: CAWSFGDTEAFF. The CDR3 bases are TGTGCCTGGAGTTTCGGGGACACTGAAGCTTTCTTT. The chain carries TRBV30 and TRBJ1-1; unclear D gene. CDR1 and CDR2 (germline): GTSNPN, SVGIG (reference sequence). The CDR3 totals 12 residues. V lost 2 bases and J lost 3, with 7 bases in between.

This clone has more than one count but fewer than ten. The chain couples TRBV2 to TRBJ2-2; TRBD2 matches at 8 bases. Germline V gene sequence: CDR1 SNHLY, CDR2 FYNNEI. The CDR3 consists of 14 residues. V shed 5 bases and J 6 bases; nucleotides not matched to a gene: 5. The CDR3 DNA reads as TGTGCCAGCAGTCGGACTAGCCTGGCCGGGGAGCTGTTTTTT. Translating gives CASSRTSLAGELFF. Based on the CDR3 plus reference TRBV2 and TRBJ2-2, the full variable domain is EPEVTQTPSHQVTQMGQEVILRCVPISNHLYFYWYRQILGQKVEFLVSFYNNEISEKSEIFDDQFSVERPDGSNFTLKIRSTKLEDSAMYFCASSRTSLAGELFFGEGSRLTVL.

In its sample, this clone was seen a few times. The same CDR3 is also encoded by other DNA sequences in this sample. The chain links TRBV7-9 to TRBJ1-1; unclear D gene. Trimming took off 3 bases at V and 1 base at J, with 6 bases between the two ends. The CDR3 covers 13 residues. Per germline, CDR1 SEHNR and CDR2 FQNEAQ (reference sequence). The CDR3 region is CASSLLANTEAFF. The DNA of the CDR3 is TGTGCCAGCAGCTTGTTGGCGAACACTGAAGCTTTCTTT.